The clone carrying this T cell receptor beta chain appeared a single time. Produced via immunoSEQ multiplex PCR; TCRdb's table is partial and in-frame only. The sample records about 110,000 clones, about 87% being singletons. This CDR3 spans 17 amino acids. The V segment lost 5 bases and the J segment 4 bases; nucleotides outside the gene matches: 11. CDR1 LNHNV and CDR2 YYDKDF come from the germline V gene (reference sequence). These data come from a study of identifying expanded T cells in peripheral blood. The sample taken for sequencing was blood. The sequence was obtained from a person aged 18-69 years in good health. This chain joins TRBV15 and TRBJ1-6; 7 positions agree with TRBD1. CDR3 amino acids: CATSLTNRGFYNSPLHF. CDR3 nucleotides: TGTGCCACCAGCCTAACAAACAGGGGTTTTTATAATTCACCCCTCCACTTT.